This TCR beta chain was captured in a study of blood T cell repertoires in COVID-19. Germline lookup yields CDR1 LGHNA and CDR2 YNFKEQ. V lost 0 bases to trimming and J lost 0 bases; unmatched junction nucleotides: 13. The CDR3 length is 20 residues. Produced via immunoSEQ multiplex PCR; TCRdb's table is partial and in-frame only. The sample lists approximately 220,000 clones, more than 75% occurring once. The receptor was derived from a man aged 60-69 years who had recovered from COVID-19. The chain combines TRBV4-2 with TRBJ2-7; 11 nucleotides match TRBD2. The sequenced material came from peripheral blood. CDR3 residues: CASSQDLRGTSGGSSYEQYF. For the CDR3, the DNA is TGTGCCAGCAGCCAAGATTTACGCGGGACTAGCGGAGGCAGCTCCTACGAGCAGTACTTC.